This T cell receptor (beta chain) was recorded in a study of T cell repertoires in cytomegalovirus infection. On the study more broadly: Indicated by public TCR beta signatures were CMV infection and matching HLA type.

TCRdb called the reads again in MiXCR, with one record for every CDR3 protein. The sample lists fewer than 200,000 distinct CDR3 sequences, about 21% occurring once. The source of this sequence is a human donor in good health (CMV status not recorded). Some clones in this sample may be carry-over from other donors' samples. The sequenced sample was PBMCs.

CDR3 nucleotide sequence: TGCAGTGCTAGGGGGGGACAGGATGCTTCACCCCTCCACTTT. It translates to CSARGGQDASPLHF. This sequence joins TRBV20-1 and TRBJ1-6, with TRBD1 matching over 8 bases. The germline gives CDR1 DFQATT, CDR2 SNEGSKA (reference sequence). The CDR3 sequence is 14 residues long. After removal of 3 bases from V and 9 bases from J, the junction contained 7 bases not matched to a gene.